The source of this T cell receptor (beta chain) is a study of cytomegalovirus exposure and HLA in healthy donors. On this clone: Its specificity is unknown. Other DNA sequences in the same sample also yield this CDR3.

Data came from immunoSEQ multiplex PCR; TCRdb stores just in-frame clones and leaves some out. The sample lists about 190,000 clones; 84% were seen once. General study findings and limits: In a later analysis, first-cohort TCR clusters were found to tend to co-occur in the 120 or so validation repertoires. A few CMV-associated chains were confirmed in vitro to be specific for CMV antigens. The authors enumerated 150 to 200 TCR beta chains as linked to cytomegalovirus. High specificity and sensitivity for cytomegalovirus status were reported for the classifier.

The ends lost 8 bases at V and 7 bases at J; junction bases unmatched: 3. Germline lookup yields CDR1 LNHDA and CDR2 SQIVND (reference sequence). This CDR3 contains 13 residues. The TCR originated in a man aged 18-30 years in good health and CMV-seropositive. The sequenced sample consisted of PBMCs. V gene TRBV19 combines with J gene TRBJ2-1, with TRBD2 matching 12 bases. CDR3 loop: CASSSGRGNEQFF. The CDR3 region has the DNA TGTGCCAGTTCTAGCGGGAGGGGGAATGAGCAGTTCTTC. Supplemented by reference TRBV19 and TRBJ2-1, the full variable domain reads DGGITQSPKYLFRKEGQNVTLSCEQNLNHDAMYWYRQDPGQGLRLIYYSQIVNDFQKGDIAEGYSVSREKKESFPLTVTSAQKNPTAFYLCASSSGRGNEQFFGPGTRLTVL.